This TCR beta chain was captured by sequencing in a study of blood T cell repertoires in COVID-19. Whole-study context: Sources were T cells, B-cell-depleted T cells, or PBMCs; the material itself was cDNA or gDNA.

Profiled with immunoSEQ multiplex PCR; TCRdb holds only in-frame clones, not every one. This table has 90,000 to 140,000 clones, about 75% appearing once. V lost 8 bases to trimming and J lost 12 bases, with 16 bases between them. CDR1 MNHEY and CDR2 SVGAGI come from the germline V gene. CDR3 length equals 11 residues. V and J are TRBV6-5 and TRBJ1-1, with a weak D call TRBD1 (5 bases). Sequenced sample: peripheral blood. The clonotype was recovered from a woman aged 70-85 years with acute or convalescent COVID-19. The CDR3 coding sequence is TGTGCCAGCCATACGGGGGGGATCCCTTTCTTT. It specifies CASHTGGIPFF.